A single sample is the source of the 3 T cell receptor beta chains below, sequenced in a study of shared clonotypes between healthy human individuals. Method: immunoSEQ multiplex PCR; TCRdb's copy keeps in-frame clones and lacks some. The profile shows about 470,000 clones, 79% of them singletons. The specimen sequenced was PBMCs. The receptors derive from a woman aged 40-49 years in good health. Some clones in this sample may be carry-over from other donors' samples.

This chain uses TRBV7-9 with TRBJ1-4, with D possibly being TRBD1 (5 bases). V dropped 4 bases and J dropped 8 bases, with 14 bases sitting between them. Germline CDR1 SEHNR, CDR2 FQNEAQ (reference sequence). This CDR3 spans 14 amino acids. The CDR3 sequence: CASSSPGVREKLFF. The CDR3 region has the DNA TGTGCCAGCAGCTCACCGGGGGTCAGGGAAAAACTGTTTTTT.

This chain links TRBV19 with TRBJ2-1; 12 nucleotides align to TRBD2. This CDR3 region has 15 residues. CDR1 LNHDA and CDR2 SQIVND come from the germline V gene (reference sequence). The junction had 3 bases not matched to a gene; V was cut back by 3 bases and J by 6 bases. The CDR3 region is CASSIPGLAGNEQFF. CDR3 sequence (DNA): TGTGCCAGTAGTATCCCGGGACTAGCGGGCAATGAGCAGTTCTTC.

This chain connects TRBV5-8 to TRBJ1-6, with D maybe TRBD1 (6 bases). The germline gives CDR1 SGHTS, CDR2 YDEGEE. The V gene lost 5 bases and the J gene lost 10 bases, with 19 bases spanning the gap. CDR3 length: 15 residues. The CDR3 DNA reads TGTGCCAGCAGACCGGACAGCATGGGTGGATCACCCCTCCACTTT. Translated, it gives CASRPDSMGGSPLHF.